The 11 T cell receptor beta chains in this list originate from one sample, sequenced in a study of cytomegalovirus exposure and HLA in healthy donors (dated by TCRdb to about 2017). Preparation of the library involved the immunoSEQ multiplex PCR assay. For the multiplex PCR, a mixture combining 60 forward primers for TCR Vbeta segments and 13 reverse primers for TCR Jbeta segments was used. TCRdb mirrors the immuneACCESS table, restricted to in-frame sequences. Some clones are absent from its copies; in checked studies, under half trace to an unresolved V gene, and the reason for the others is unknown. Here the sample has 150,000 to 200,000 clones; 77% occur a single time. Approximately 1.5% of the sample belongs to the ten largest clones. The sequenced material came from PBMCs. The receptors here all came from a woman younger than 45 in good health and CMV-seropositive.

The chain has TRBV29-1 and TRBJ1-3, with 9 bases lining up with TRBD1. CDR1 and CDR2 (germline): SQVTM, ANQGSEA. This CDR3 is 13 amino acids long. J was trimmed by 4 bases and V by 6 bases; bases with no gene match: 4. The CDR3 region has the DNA TGCAGCGTCATCGACAGGGGGGGAAACACCATATATTTT. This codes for CSVIDRGGNTIYF.

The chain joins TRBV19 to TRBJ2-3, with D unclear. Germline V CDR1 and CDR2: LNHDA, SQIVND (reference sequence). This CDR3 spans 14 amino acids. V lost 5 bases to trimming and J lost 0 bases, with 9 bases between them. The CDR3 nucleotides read TGTGCCAGTAGTGTGGGCGCGAGCACAGATACGCAGTATTTT. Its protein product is CASSVGASTDTQYF.

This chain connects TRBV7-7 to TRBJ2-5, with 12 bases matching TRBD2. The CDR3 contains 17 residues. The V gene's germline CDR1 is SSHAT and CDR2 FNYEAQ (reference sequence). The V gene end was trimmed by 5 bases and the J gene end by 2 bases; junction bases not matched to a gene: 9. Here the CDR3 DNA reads TGTGCCAGCAGCCCCGGACTAGCGGGATTATGGCAAGAGACCCAGTACTTC. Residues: CASSPGLAGLWQETQYF.

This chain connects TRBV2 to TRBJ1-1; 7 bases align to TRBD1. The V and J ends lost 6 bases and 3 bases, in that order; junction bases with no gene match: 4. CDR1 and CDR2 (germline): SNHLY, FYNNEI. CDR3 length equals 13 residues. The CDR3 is CASRGDSYTEAFF. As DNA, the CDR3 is TGTGCCAGCAGGGGGGACAGCTACACTGAAGCTTTCTTT.

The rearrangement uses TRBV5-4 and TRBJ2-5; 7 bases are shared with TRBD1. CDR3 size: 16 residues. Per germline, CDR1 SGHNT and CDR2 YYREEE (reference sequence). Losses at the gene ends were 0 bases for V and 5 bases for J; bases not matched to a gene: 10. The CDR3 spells CASSLDGTVTGETQYF. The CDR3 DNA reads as TGTGCCAGCAGCTTGGATGGGACAGTGACGGGGGAGACCCAGTACTTC.

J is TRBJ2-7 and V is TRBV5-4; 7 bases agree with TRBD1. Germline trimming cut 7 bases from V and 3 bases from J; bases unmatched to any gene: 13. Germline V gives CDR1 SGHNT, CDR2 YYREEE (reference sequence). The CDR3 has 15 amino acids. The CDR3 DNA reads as TGTGCCAGCGGCCCGGCCGGGACAGTTGACTACGAGCAGTACTTC. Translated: CASGPAGTVDYEQYF.

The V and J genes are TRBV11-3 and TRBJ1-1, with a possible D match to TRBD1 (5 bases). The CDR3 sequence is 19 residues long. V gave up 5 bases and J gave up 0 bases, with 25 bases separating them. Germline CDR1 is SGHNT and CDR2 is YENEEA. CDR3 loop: CASSLTEVGWGGMNTEAFF. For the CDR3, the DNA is TGTGCCAGCAGCCTAACAGAAGTTGGATGGGGGGGTATGAACACTGAAGCTTTCTTT.

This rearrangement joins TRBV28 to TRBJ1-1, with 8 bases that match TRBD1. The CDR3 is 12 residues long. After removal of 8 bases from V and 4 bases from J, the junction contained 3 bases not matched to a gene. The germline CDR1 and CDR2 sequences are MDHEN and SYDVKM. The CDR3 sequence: CASATGGTEAFF. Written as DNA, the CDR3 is TGTGCCAGCGCTACAGGGGGCACTGAAGCTTTCTTT.

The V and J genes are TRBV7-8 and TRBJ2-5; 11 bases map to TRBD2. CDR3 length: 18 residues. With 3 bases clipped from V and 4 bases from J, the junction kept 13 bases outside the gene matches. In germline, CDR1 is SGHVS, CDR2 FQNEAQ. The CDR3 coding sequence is TGTGCCAGCAGCTTGGCGCCACTAGCGGGAGTCTCGGGAGAGACCCAGTACTTC. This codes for CASSLAPLAGVSGETQYF.

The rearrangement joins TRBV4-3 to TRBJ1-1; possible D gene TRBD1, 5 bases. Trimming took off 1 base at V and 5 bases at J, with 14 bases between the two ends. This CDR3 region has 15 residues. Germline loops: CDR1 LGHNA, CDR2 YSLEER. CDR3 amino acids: CASSQGNYGGTEAFF. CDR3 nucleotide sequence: TGCGCCAGCAGCCAAGGGAACTATGGGGGGACTGAAGCTTTCTTT.

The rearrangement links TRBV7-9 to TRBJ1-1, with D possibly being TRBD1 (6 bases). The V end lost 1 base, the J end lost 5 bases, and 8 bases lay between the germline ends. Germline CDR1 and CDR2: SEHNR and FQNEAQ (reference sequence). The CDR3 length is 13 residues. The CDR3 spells CASSLGDTTEAFF. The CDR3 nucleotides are TGTGCCAGCAGCTTAGGGGACACGACTGAAGCTTTCTTT.